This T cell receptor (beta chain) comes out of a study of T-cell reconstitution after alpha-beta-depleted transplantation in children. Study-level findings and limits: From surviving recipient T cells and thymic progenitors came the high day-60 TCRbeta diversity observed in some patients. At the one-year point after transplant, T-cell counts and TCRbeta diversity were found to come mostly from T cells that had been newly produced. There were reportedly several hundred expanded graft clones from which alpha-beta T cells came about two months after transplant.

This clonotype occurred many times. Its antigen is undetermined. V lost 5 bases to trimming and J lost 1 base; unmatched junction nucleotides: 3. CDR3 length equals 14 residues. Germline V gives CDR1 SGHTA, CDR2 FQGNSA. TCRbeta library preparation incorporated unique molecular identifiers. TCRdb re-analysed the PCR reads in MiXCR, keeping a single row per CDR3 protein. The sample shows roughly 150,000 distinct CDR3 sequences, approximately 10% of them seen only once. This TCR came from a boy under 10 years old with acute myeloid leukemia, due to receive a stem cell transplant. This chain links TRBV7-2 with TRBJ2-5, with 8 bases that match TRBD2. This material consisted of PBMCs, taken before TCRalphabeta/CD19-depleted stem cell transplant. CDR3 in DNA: TGTGCCAGCAGCCGGCGGGGGGCCCAAGAGACCCAGTACTTC. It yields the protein CASSRRGAQETQYF.